Sequencing of this T cell receptor (beta chain) was carried out in a study of shared clonotypes between healthy human individuals (dated by TCRdb to 2020 to 2021). As for the study more broadly: A couple of women and a few men aged 18 to 49 years were included in the cohort. Libraries were prepared and TCR repertoires were sequenced by different laboratories using diverse techniques, in order to increase sequencing depth and limit assay-specific biases. Per donor, three plates each were used for CD4 naive and CD4 memory, two for CD8 naive, and one for CD8 memory. Each donor's leukapheresis produced roughly between about 0.8 and 10 billion PBMCs. The study deeply sequenced blood TCR repertoires of about 5 healthy adults to estimate repertoire size and the extent of clonotype sharing between individuals.

Using the deep immunoSEQ assay, multiplex PCR amplified TCR CDR3 regions from genomic DNA. For each cell subset, the extracted genomic DNA was distributed evenly across all wells of several immunoSEQ 96-well plates, and each plate served as one replicate. For sorted subsets, each replicate PCR was loaded with 200 ng genomic DNA, equivalent to approximately 27,000 T cell genomes. Purified libraries were quantified with a Qubit 3.0 fluorometer, sized on a Bioanalyzer 2100, and re-quantified with the KAPA Library Quantification kit. Each immunoSEQ 96-well plate was sequenced on its own single-read 150-cycle Illumina NextSeq 550 flow cell. As for the authors' bioinformatics: Because the immunoSEQ output held only junctional sequences and lacked quality scores, the filtering could not match the filtering applied to full-length reads. To assign V/J genes and CDR3, sequences were annotated using PyIR, a Python wrapper for IgBLAST v1.9, with IMGT germline references. Reads with weak V/J assignments (E-value above 1e-6), missing CDR3, stop codons, out-of-frame junctions, or ambiguous translated residues were removed. V3J clonotypes were defined as sequences sharing the same inferred V gene, J gene, and CDR3 amino acid sequence. The percentage overlap between two repertoires was calculated by dividing the number of shared unique clonotypes by the size of the smaller repertoire. Richness of each repertoire was evaluated using RTK rarefaction, the Chao1 estimator, and Recon v2.1 estimates of unobserved clonotypes. OLGA was used to compute generation probabilities for all TCRbeta clonotypes that the gDNA method yielded from a handful of donors. TCRdb limited this immuneACCESS table to in-frame rearrangements with V and J called. A share of clones is missing; checked studies link under half to unresolved V genes, and the rest is unexplained. That table gives V, J and clone size, and the DNA gave D and trimming. The sample includes over 2 million clones, with around 96% observed a single time. The ten largest clones represent about 1.1% of the sample.

For the CD8 naive samples, CD45RO-negative cells were positively selected for CCR7, yielding a CD45RA+CCR7+ population from which TemRA cells were excluded. The donors were healthy, HIV-negative adults with no recently reported acute infections or vaccinations. Every donor was a Caucasian adult living in Nashville, Tennessee, USA. After blood collection by leukapheresis, PBMCs were isolated using Ficoll-Histopaque density gradient centrifugation and then cryopreserved in the vapor phase of liquid nitrogen. Analytical flow cytometry was used to check the purity and quantity of every magnetically sorted T cell population. Genomic DNA was isolated from every sorted fraction and measured by UV absorbance on a Nanodrop 2000c. Results the study describes overall, beyond this receptor: Pairwise subsampling led to the expectation that sequencing depth would affect the degree of clonotype sharing among donors. Incomplete sequencing was indicated by rarefaction of sorted-subset datasets, despite the large sequencing depth. Higher generation probabilities were observed for clonotypes shared by all four sorted-subset donors than for non-shared clonotypes. Naive subsets generally had larger estimated clonotype richness than memory subsets. About 5% of naive CD4, 3.5% of naive CD8, around 2.3% of memory CD4, and about 0.4% of memory CD8 clonotypes were shared across several donors. The small number of donors limited the genetic and exposure-history diversity represented. Sampling was limited to blood, and TCR repertoires in tissue likely differ from TCR repertoires in blood.

A word on this clone: Its cognate antigen has yet to be identified. The record has no base qualities; no much larger clone is one base away.

Spanning cysteine to phenylalanine, the CDR3 consists of 17 amino acids. The kept DNA is CDR3 alone, 51 bases in frame from the first base. V ends up 0 bases short and J 5 bases short, with an unmatched junction base count of 12. CDR1 and CDR2, looked up from the germline V gene (reference sequence), are MNHEY and SMNVEV. This receptor was taken from a man between 18 and 35 years old in good health. The material sequenced was naive CD8+ T cells sorted from blood. The cell subset or site label on this specimen signifies: CD45RA+CCR7+. The chain is encoded by TRBV27 joined to TRBJ1-2, with TRBD1 identical over 7 junction bases. The encoded CDR3 is CASSLSPQQGFGYGYTF. The bases read TGTGCCAGCAGTTTATCCCCCCAACAGGGGTTCGGATATGGCTACACCTTC.